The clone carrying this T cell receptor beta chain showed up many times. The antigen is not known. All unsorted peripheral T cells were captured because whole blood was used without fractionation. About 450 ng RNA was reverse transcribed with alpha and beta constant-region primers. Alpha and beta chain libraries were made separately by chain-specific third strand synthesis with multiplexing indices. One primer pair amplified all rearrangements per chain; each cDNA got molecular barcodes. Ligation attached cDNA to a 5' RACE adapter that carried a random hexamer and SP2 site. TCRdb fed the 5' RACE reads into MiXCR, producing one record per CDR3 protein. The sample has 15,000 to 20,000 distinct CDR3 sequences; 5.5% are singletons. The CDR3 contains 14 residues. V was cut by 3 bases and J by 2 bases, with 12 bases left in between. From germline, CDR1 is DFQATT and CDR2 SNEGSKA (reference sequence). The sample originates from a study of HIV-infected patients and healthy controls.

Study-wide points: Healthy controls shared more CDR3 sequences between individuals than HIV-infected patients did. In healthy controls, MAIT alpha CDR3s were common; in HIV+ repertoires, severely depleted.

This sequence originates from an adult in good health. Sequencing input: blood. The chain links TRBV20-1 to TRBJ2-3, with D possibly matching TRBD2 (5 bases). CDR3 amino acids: CSASRGGYTDTQYF. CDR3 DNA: TGCAGTGCTAGTCGGGGTGGATACACAGATACGCAGTATTTT.